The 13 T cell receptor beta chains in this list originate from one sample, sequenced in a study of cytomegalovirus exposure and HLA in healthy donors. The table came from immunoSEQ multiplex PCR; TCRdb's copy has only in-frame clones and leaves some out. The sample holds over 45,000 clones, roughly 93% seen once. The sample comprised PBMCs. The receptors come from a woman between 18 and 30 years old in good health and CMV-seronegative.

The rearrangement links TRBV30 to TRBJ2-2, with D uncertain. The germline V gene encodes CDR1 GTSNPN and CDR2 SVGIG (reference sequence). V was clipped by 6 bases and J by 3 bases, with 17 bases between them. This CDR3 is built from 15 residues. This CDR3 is CACERSRHYTGELFF. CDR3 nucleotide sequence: TGTGCCTGCGAAAGGTCCCGACATTACACCGGGGAGCTGTTTTTT.

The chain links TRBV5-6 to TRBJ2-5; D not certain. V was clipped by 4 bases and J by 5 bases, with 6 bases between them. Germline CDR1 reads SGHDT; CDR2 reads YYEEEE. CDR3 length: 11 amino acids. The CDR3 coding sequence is TGTGCCAGCAGCGACGGGGAGACCCAGTACTTC. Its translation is CASSDGETQYF.

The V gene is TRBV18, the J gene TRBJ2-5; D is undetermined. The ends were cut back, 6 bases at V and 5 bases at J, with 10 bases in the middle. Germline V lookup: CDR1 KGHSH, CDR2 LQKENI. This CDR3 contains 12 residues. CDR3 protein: CASSDLVETQYF. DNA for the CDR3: TGTGCCAGCTCTGACCTAGTTGAGACCCAGTACTTC.

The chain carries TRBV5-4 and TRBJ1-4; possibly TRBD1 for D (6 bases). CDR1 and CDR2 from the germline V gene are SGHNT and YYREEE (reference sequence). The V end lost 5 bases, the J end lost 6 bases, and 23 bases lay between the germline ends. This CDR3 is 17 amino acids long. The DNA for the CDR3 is TGTGCCAGCAGTTGGGGGCAGGAGGCAGTTCGAGATGAAAAACTGTTTTTT. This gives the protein CASSWGQEAVRDEKLFF.

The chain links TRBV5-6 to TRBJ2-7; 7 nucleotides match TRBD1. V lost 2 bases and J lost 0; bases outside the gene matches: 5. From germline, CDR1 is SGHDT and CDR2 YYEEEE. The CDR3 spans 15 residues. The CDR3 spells CASSFLSGGSYEQYF. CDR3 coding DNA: TGTGCCAGCAGCTTCTTGTCAGGGGGCTCCTACGAGCAGTACTTC.

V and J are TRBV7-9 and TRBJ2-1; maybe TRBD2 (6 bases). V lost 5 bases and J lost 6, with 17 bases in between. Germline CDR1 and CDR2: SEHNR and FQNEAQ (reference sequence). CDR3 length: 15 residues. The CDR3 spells CASSRRDSSRNEQFF. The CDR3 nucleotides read TGTGCCAGCAGCCGCCGGGACTCCAGCCGCAATGAGCAGTTCTTC.

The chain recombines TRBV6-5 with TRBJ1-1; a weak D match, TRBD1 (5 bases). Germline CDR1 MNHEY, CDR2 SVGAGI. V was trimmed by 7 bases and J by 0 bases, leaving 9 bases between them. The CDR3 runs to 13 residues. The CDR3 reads CASTNRLNTEAFF. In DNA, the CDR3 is TGTGCCAGCACGAACAGGTTGAACACTGAAGCTTTCTTT.

CDR3 amino acids: CASSQDLAGVRETQYF. In DNA, the CDR3 is TGCGCCAGCAGCCAAGATTTGGCGGGGGTACGTGAGACCCAGTACTTC. This rearrangement joins TRBV4-1 to TRBJ2-5; TRBD2 aligns across 7 bases. The ends lost 0 bases at V and 5 bases at J; junction bases unmatched: 9. Germline V gene data show CDR1 as MGHRA and CDR2 as YSYEKL. This CDR3 region has 16 residues.

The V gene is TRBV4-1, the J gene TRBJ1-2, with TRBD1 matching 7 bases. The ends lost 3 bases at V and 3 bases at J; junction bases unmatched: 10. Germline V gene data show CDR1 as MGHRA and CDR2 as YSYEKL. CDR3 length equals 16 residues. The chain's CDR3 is CASSQAGAGGDYGYTF. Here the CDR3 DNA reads TGCGCCAGCAGCCAGGCCGGGGCAGGGGGTGACTATGGCTACACCTTC.

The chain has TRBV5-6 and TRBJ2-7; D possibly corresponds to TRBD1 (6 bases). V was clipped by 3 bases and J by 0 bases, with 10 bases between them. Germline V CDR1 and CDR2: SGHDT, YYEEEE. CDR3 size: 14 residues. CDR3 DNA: TGTGCCAGCAGCTCGTGGGGACACTCCTACGAGCAGTACGTC. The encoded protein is CASSSWGHSYEQYV.

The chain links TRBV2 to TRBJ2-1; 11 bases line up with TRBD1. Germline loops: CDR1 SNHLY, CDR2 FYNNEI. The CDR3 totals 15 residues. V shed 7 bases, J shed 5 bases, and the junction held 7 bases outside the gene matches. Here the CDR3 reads CASNTGTGGNNEQFF. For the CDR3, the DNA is TGTGCCAGCAATACCGGGACAGGGGGTAACAATGAGCAGTTCTTC. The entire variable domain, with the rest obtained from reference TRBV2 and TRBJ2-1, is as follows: EPEVTQTPSHQVTQMGQEVILRCVPISNHLYFYWYRQILGQKVEFLVSFYNNEISEKSEIFDDQFSVERPDGSNFTLKIRSTKLEDSAMYFCASNTGTGGNNEQFFGPGTRLTVL.

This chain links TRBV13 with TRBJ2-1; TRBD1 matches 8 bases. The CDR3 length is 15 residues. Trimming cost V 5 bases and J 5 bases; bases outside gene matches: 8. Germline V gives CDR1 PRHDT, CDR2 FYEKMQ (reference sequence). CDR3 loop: CASSRRDRSHNEQFF. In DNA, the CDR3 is TGTGCCAGCAGCCGAAGGGACAGGTCTCACAATGAGCAGTTCTTC.

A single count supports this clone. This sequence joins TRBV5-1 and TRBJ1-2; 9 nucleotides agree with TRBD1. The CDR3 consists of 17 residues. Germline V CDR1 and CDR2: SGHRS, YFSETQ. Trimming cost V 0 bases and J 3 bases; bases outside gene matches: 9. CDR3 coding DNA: TGCGCCAGCAGCTTGGAAGGGACAGGGCGTGATGACTATGGCTACACCTTC. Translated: CASSLEGTGRDDYGYTF.